These 7 T cell receptor beta chains came from one sample sequenced in a study of regulatory T cells in long-lasting Graves disease. CDR3 regions were amplified by Arm-PCR using iRepertoire HTBI primers to build TCR beta libraries. From the multiplex PCR reads, TCRdb called clonotypes with MiXCR, one entry per CDR3 protein. Here the sample spans roughly 400,000 distinct CDR3 sequences, around 15% being singletons. Documented time point: newly diagnosed GD, antithyroid drugs for less than 3 months. Preparation of the TCR library used RNA extracted from PBMCs. These data were also reused for a study on T cells in Graves' hyperthyroidism and ophthalmopathy.

This specimen was peripheral blood mononuclear cells (PBMCs), taken at new diagnosis, from a patient treated with antithyroid drugs. Source of these receptors: a woman aged 18-35 years with Graves disease.

The V call is TRBV5-4, the J call TRBJ1-4, with D possibly being TRBD1 (6 bases). The CDR3 loop spans 15 amino acids. The V gene's germline CDR1 is SGHNT and CDR2 YYREEE (reference sequence). Trimming removed 2 bases at V and 8 bases at J, with 16 bases between. CDR3: CASSFKGGAHEKLFF. CDR3 nucleotide sequence: TGTGCCAGCAGCTTTAAGGGGGGCGCGCACGAAAAACTGTTTTTT. Combining the CDR3 with reference TRBV5-4 and TRBJ1-4 gives the whole variable domain ETGVTQSPTHLIKTRGQQVTLRCSSQSGHNTVSWYQQALGQGPQFIFQYYREEENGRGNFPPRFSGLQFPNYSSELNVNALELDDSALYLCASSFKGGAHEKLFFGSGTQLSVL.

Many counts were recorded for this clonotype. The V gene is TRBV28, the J gene TRBJ1-2; D ambiguous. The CDR3 extends over 12 amino acids. Trimming stripped 7 bases from V and 5 bases from J, with 11 bases between. In germline, CDR1 is MDHEN, CDR2 SYDVKM. CDR3 coding DNA: TGTGCCAGCACCCCCGGACCGTATGGCTACACCTTC. Translated: CASTPGPYGYTF.

This clonotype was seen a few times. The CDR3 DNA sequence: TGTGCCAGCAGCGTAGGCACCTTC. Translating it yields CASSVGTF. V gene TRBV9 combines with J gene TRBJ1-2; D not certain. CDR3 length equals 8 residues. Germline V gene sequence: CDR1 SGDLS, CDR2 YYNGEE. V gave up 0 bases and J gave up 13 bases, with 1 base separating them.

This clonotype occurred many times. V usage is TRBV7-6 and J usage is TRBJ1-4; D uncertain. Germline V gene data show CDR1 as SGHVS and CDR2 as FNYEAQ. Trimming removed 5 bases at V and 3 bases at J, with 10 bases between. The length of the CDR3 is 14 residues. This CDR3 is CASSRGRPNEKLFF. The CDR3 DNA reads as TGTGCCAGCAGCCGAGGACGGCCTAATGAAAAACTGTTTTTT.

This clonotype was observed many times. CDR3 nucleotides: TGTGCCAGCAGCCAAACATTTGGGGACAGTACCACAGATACGCAGTATTTT. Protein product: CASSQTFGDSTTDTQYF. The chain carries TRBV11-2 and TRBJ2-3; 7 bases match TRBD1. Germline-derived CDR1 and CDR2 are SGHAT and FQNNGV. The junction had 13 bases not matched to a gene; V was cut back by 5 bases and J by 2 bases. The CDR3 runs 17 residues.

This clonotype was counted ten times or more. V and J are TRBV12-3 or TRBV12-4 and TRBJ1-4; TRBD1 aligns across 10 bases. CDR3 length equals 17 residues. Unmatched junction bases numbered 14, after V lost 5 bases and J lost 8 bases. This CDR3 reads CASSQLTTGGLKEKLFF. The CDR3 nucleotides are TGTGCCAGCAGTCAACTCACGACAGGGGGCTTAAAAGAAAAACTGTTTTTT.

This clonotype appeared many times. The chain recombines TRBV2 with TRBJ2-5; D unclear. The CDR3 has 11 residues. The ends were cut back, 3 bases at V and 5 bases at J, with 4 bases in the middle. Germline values: CDR1 SNHLY, CDR2 FYNNEI. CDR3 DNA sequence: TGTGCCAGCAGTGATGATGAGACCCAGTACTTC. It is translated as CASSDDETQYF.